This T cell receptor (beta chain) came from a study of post-analysis software for immune sequencing data. General study results and limits: TRBV5-6, TRBV5-1 and TRBV20-1 were among four or five TRBV segments more frequent in patients than controls.

In the case of this clonotype: Antigen specificity is unknown.

In germline, CDR1 is MGHRA, CDR2 YSYEKL. Losses at the gene ends were 0 bases for V and 0 bases for J; bases not matched to a gene: 1. The CDR3 is 16 amino acids. Unique molecular identifiers had been added to the TCR beta cDNA libraries. TCRdb ran MiXCR on the PCR reads and lists one entry per CDR3 protein. The sample contains fewer than 850,000 distinct CDR3 sequences, less than 35% of which appear only once. The sequencing sample was made of blood. The TCR comes from a girl under 18 with multiple sclerosis. The chain couples TRBV4-1 to TRBJ2-2; 7 bases are a match to TRBD2. CDR3 bases: TGCGCCAGCAGCCAAGAGGGAGGGGCGAACACCGGGGAGCTGTTTTTT. Protein: CASSQEGGANTGELFF.